The rows below give T cell receptor beta chains drawn from one sample of a study of response to subunit inactivated influenza vaccine. TCRdb re-called the RT-PCR reads with MiXCR, one entry per CDR3 protein. The sample lists hundreds of thousands of distinct CDR3 sequences, 11% occurring once. The sequences come from PBMCs from blood, collected around seven weeks after vaccination. The source of these receptors is a man aged 45 to 65 who received an inactivated influenza vaccine. Each CDR3 is given with its conserved first and last residue. A D gene is named only where the DNA matches it firmly. Size values are once, few and many counts, or a class for expanded clones, and some rows have none.

clone size: many
D gene: NA
J gene: TRBJ1-1
V gene: TRBV14
CDR3 protein: CASSVQGRYTEAFF
CDR3 DNA: TGTGCCAGCAGCGTCCAGGGGAGATACACTGAAGCTTTCTTT

clone size: few
D gene: TRBD2
J gene: TRBJ2-1
V gene: TRBV3-1
CDR3 protein: CASASGSTPGNEQFF
CDR3 DNA: TGTGCCAGTGCTAGCGGGAGTACCCCTGGGAATGAGCAGTTCTTC

clone size: few
D gene: NA
J gene: TRBJ2-4
V gene: TRBV5-1
CDR3 protein: CASSLEGTTKNIQYF
CDR3 DNA: TGCGCCAGCAGCTTGGAAGGGACAACAAAAAACATTCAGTACTTC

clone size: many
D gene: NA
J gene: TRBJ2-5
V gene: TRBV12-3/TRBV12-4
CDR3 protein: CASRLSHSKVETQYF
CDR3 DNA: TGTGCCAGCAGACTATCCCACTCCAAGGTCGAGACCCAGTACTTC

clone size: NA
D gene: TRBD2
J gene: TRBJ2-7
V gene: TRBV9
CDR3 protein: CASSVGPLSGRADEQYF
CDR3 DNA: TGTGCCAGCAGCGTAGGCCCCCTTAGTGGGAGGGCCGACGAGCAGTACTTC

clone size: NA
D gene: TRBD1
J gene: TRBJ2-5
V gene: TRBV15
CDR3 protein: CATSSGQGVETQYF
CDR3 DNA: TGTGCCACCAGCAGTGGACAGGGAGTGGAGACCCAGTACTTC

clone size: NA
D gene: NA
J gene: TRBJ1-1
V gene: TRBV20-1
CDR3 protein: CSARSTITEAFF
CDR3 DNA: TGCAGTGCTAGGTCGACAATCACTGAAGCTTTCTTT

clone size: many
D gene: NA
J gene: TRBJ1-1
V gene: TRBV12-3/TRBV12-4
CDR3 protein: CASGKGVVAEAFF
CDR3 DNA: TGTGCCAGCGGGAAAGGGGTAGTCGCTGAAGCTTTCTTT

clone size: NA
D gene: NA
J gene: TRBJ1-6
V gene: TRBV27
CDR3 protein: CASSLGNGNSPLHF
CDR3 DNA: TGTGCCAGCAGTTTAGGGAATGGCAATTCACCCCTCCACTTT

clone size: NA
D gene: NA
J gene: TRBJ2-2
V gene: TRBV5-1
CDR3 protein: CASSEQSGNGELFF
CDR3 DNA: TGCGCCAGCAGCGAACAGAGCGGTAACGGGGAGCTGTTTTTT

clone size: NA
D gene: TRBD2
J gene: TRBJ2-1
V gene: TRBV7-3
CDR3 protein: CASSPSGSVGEQFF
CDR3 DNA: TGTGCCAGCAGCCCTAGCGGGAGTGTCGGTGAGCAGTTCTTC

clone size: many
D gene: NA
J gene: TRBJ1-3
V gene: TRBV12-3/TRBV12-4
CDR3 protein: CASSFKFSGNTIYF
CDR3 DNA: TGTGCCAGCAGTTTCAAATTCTCTGGAAACACCATATATTTT

clone size: NA
D gene: NA
J gene: TRBJ2-5
V gene: TRBV27
CDR3 protein: CASSFNYQETQYF
CDR3 DNA: TGTGCCAGCAGTTTTAATTACCAAGAGACCCAGTACTTC

clone size: few
D gene: NA
J gene: TRBJ1-6
V gene: TRBV12-3/TRBV12-4
CDR3 protein: CASSSAGSRSPLHF
CDR3 DNA: TGTGCCAGCAGTTCCGCCGGATCCCGGTCACCCCTCCACTTT

clone size: few
D gene: TRBD2
J gene: TRBJ2-2
V gene: TRBV29-1
CDR3 protein: CSARLGTSGRSGELFF
CDR3 DNA: TGCAGCGCCCGGTTGGGGACTAGCGGGAGGAGCGGGGAGCTGTTTTTT

clone size: NA
D gene: TRBD2
J gene: TRBJ2-5
V gene: TRBV2
CDR3 protein: CASRNGAGAPETQYF
CDR3 DNA: TGTGCCAGCAGAAACGGAGCGGGAGCCCCAGAGACCCAGTACTTC

clone size: many
D gene: TRBD1
J gene: TRBJ2-7
V gene: TRBV29-1
CDR3 protein: CSVGGQGLAYEQYF
CDR3 DNA: TGCAGCGTTGGAGGACAGGGGTTGGCCTACGAGCAGTACTTC

clone size: NA
D gene: NA
J gene: TRBJ2-3
V gene: TRBV4-2
CDR3 protein: CASSQDRGRSTDTQYF
CDR3 DNA: TGTGCCAGCAGCCAAGATCGGGGACGGAGCACAGATACGCAGTATTTT

clone size: NA
D gene: NA
J gene: TRBJ2-3
V gene: TRBV29-1
CDR3 protein: CSVPAGATDTQYF
CDR3 DNA: TGCAGCGTCCCGGCGGGGGCCACAGATACGCAGTATTTT

clone size: many
D gene: NA
J gene: TRBJ1-5
V gene: TRBV20-1
CDR3 protein: CSARYGVTNSNQPQHF
CDR3 DNA: TGCAGTGCTAGATACGGTGTCACCAATAGCAATCAGCCCCAGCATTTT

clone size: few
D gene: NA
J gene: TRBJ2-2
V gene: TRBV30
CDR3 protein: CAWSDLTGELFF
CDR3 DNA: TGTGCCTGGAGTGATCTAACCGGGGAGCTGTTTTTT

clone size: few
D gene: TRBD2
J gene: TRBJ2-5
V gene: TRBV12-3/TRBV12-4
CDR3 protein: CASSPGTSGAQETQYF
CDR3 DNA: TGTGCCAGCAGCCCCGGGACTAGCGGAGCTCAAGAGACCCAGTACTTC

clone size: NA
D gene: NA
J gene: TRBJ2-1
V gene: TRBV7-9
CDR3 protein: CASTRGATEQFF
CDR3 DNA: TGTGCCAGCACCCGGGGGGCCACTGAGCAGTTCTTC

clone size: many
D gene: NA
J gene: TRBJ2-7
V gene: TRBV5-1
CDR3 protein: CASSLRDNPYEQYF
CDR3 DNA: TGCGCCAGCAGCTTACGGGACAACCCCTACGAGCAGTACTTC

clone size: many
D gene: TRBD1
J gene: TRBJ2-5
V gene: TRBV29-1
CDR3 protein: CSAVGPTGAQYF
CDR3 DNA: TGCAGCGCTGTCGGGCCGACAGGGGCCCAGTACTTC

clone size: NA
D gene: NA
J gene: TRBJ2-1
V gene: TRBV6-2/TRBV6-3
CDR3 protein: CASSRPRVRSYNEQFF
CDR3 DNA: TGTGCCAGCAGTAGACCCCGGGTCCGCTCCTACAATGAGCAGTTCTTC

clone size: few
D gene: TRBD2
J gene: TRBJ2-1
V gene: TRBV20-1
CDR3 protein: CSASGGGLARYEQFF
CDR3 DNA: TGCAGTGCTAGTGGGGGGGGACTAGCGCGCTATGAGCAGTTCTTC

clone size: few
D gene: TRBD1
J gene: TRBJ1-2
V gene: TRBV10-3
CDR3 protein: CAASGTGLPYGYTF
CDR3 DNA: TGTGCCGCTAGCGGGACAGGGCTCCCCTATGGCTACACCTTC

clone size: NA
D gene: TRBD2
J gene: TRBJ2-1
V gene: TRBV20-1
CDR3 protein: CSARSGLAGGHEQFF
CDR3 DNA: TGCAGTGCTAGATCCGGACTAGCGGGGGGGCATGAGCAGTTCTTC

clone size: NA
D gene: TRBD1
J gene: TRBJ1-2
V gene: TRBV29-1
CDR3 protein: CSVGQGQDYGYTF
CDR3 DNA: TGCAGCGTTGGACAGGGGCAAGACTATGGCTACACCTTC

clone size: few
D gene: NA
J gene: TRBJ2-3
V gene: TRBV7-2
CDR3 protein: CASSIRSGHTDTQYF
CDR3 DNA: TGTGCCAGCAGCATTAGAAGCGGGCACACAGATACGCAGTATTTT

clone size: few
D gene: NA
J gene: TRBJ1-1
V gene: TRBV4-2
CDR3 protein: CASSQDQAGTEAFF
CDR3 DNA: TGTGCCAGCAGCCAAGATCAGGCGGGAACTGAAGCTTTCTTT

clone size: NA
D gene: NA
J gene: TRBJ2-2
V gene: TRBV11-2
CDR3 protein: CASSLGSMTGELFF
CDR3 DNA: TGTGCCAGCAGCTTAGGGAGTATGACCGGGGAGCTGTTTTTT

clone size: many
D gene: TRBD1
J gene: TRBJ2-5
V gene: TRBV20-1
CDR3 protein: CSANHARDRTETQYF
CDR3 DNA: TGCAGTGCTAATCACGCGAGGGACAGGACGGAGACCCAGTACTTC

clone size: NA
D gene: NA
J gene: TRBJ1-2
V gene: TRBV29-1
CDR3 protein: CSVEEWGAPYGYTF
CDR3 DNA: TGCAGCGTTGAAGAGTGGGGGGCCCCCTATGGCTACACCTTC

clone size: NA
D gene: NA
J gene: TRBJ1-1
V gene: TRBV7-8
CDR3 protein: CASSLGAGKNTEAFF
CDR3 DNA: TGTGCCAGCAGCTTAGGTGCTGGCAAGAACACTGAAGCTTTCTTT

clone size: few
D gene: TRBD1
J gene: TRBJ2-7
V gene: TRBV12-3/TRBV12-4
CDR3 protein: CASSAGQGLGYEQYF
CDR3 DNA: TGTGCCAGCAGTGCGGGACAGGGATTGGGATACGAGCAGTACTTC

clone size: NA
D gene: NA
J gene: TRBJ2-7
V gene: TRBV20-1
CDR3 protein: CSARDLASEYEQYF
CDR3 DNA: TGCAGTGCTAGGGATCTGGCTAGCGAGTACGAGCAGTACTTC

clone size: NA
D gene: TRBD2
J gene: TRBJ2-1
V gene: TRBV4-2
CDR3 protein: CASSRFGTSGDNEQFF
CDR3 DNA: TGTGCCAGCAGCCGGTTTGGGACTAGCGGGGACAATGAGCAGTTCTTC

clone size: many
D gene: TRBD2
J gene: TRBJ2-1
V gene: TRBV7-6
CDR3 protein: CASSQSRGGGNEQFF
CDR3 DNA: TGTGCCAGCAGCCAGTCCCGGGGCGGGGGTAATGAGCAGTTCTTC

clone size: NA
D gene: TRBD2
J gene: TRBJ2-7
V gene: TRBV10-3
CDR3 protein: CAISEAGRLSYEQYF
CDR3 DNA: TGTGCCATCAGTGAAGCGGGGAGACTTTCCTACGAGCAGTACTTC

clone size: NA
D gene: NA
J gene: TRBJ2-1
V gene: TRBV3-1
CDR3 protein: CASSPAGDGEQFF
CDR3 DNA: TGTGCCAGCAGCCCAGCAGGAGATGGTGAGCAGTTCTTC

clone size: many
D gene: NA
J gene: TRBJ1-1
V gene: TRBV20-1
CDR3 protein: CSAREVSSTEAFF
CDR3 DNA: TGCAGTGCTAGAGAAGTCAGCAGCACTGAAGCTTTCTTT

clone size: once
D gene: TRBD2
J gene: TRBJ2-3
V gene: TRBV4-1
CDR3 protein: CASSPIAGGRPRLAQYF
CDR3 DNA: TGCGCCAGCAGCCCCATAGCGGGGGGGCGGCCCAGGCTCGCGCAGTATTTT

clone size: NA
D gene: NA
J gene: TRBJ2-7
V gene: TRBV5-1
CDR3 protein: CASTNPPYEQYF
CDR3 DNA: TGCGCCAGCACGAACCCTCCCTACGAGCAGTACTTC

clone size: NA
D gene: TRBD1
J gene: TRBJ2-7
V gene: TRBV20-1
CDR3 protein: CSARDQDRGTYEQYF
CDR3 DNA: TGCAGTGCTAGAGATCAGGACAGGGGAACCTACGAGCAGTACTTC

clone size: NA
D gene: TRBD2
J gene: TRBJ2-5
V gene: TRBV15
CDR3 protein: CATSPSGQETQYF
CDR3 DNA: TGTGCCACCAGCCCTAGCGGCCAAGAGACCCAGTACTTC

clone size: NA
D gene: NA
J gene: TRBJ2-7
V gene: TRBV12-3/TRBV12-4
CDR3 protein: CASTIGAPPYEQYF
CDR3 DNA: TGTGCCAGCACTATCGGCGCCCCCCCATACGAGCAGTACTTC

clone size: few
D gene: TRBD2
J gene: TRBJ2-7
V gene: TRBV5-1
CDR3 protein: CASRMDGTSGVYEQYF
CDR3 DNA: TGCGCCAGCAGAATGGATGGGACTAGCGGGGTCTACGAGCAGTACTTC

clone size: NA
D gene: NA
J gene: TRBJ2-3
V gene: TRBV14
CDR3 protein: CASSKEVGSAYTDTQYF
CDR3 DNA: TGTGCCAGCAGCAAAGAGGTGGGCTCGGCGTACACAGATACGCAGTATTTT

clone size: few
D gene: NA
J gene: TRBJ1-2
V gene: TRBV10-3
CDR3 protein: CATSDGSANYGYTF
CDR3 DNA: TGTGCCACCTCGGACGGATCAGCTAACTATGGCTACACCTTC

clone size: NA
D gene: TRBD1
J gene: TRBJ2-7
V gene: TRBV20-1
CDR3 protein: CSATVHRLGQAYEQYF
CDR3 DNA: TGCAGTGCTACCGTGCATCGCTTAGGACAGGCCTACGAGCAGTACTTC

clone size: few
D gene: NA
J gene: TRBJ2-7
V gene: TRBV3-1
CDR3 protein: CASSQDLSSYEQYF
CDR3 DNA: TGTGCCAGCAGCCAAGATCTCAGCTCCTACGAGCAGTACTTC

clone size: few
D gene: NA
J gene: TRBJ2-5
V gene: TRBV7-2
CDR3 protein: CASSLVGGDSSETQYF
CDR3 DNA: TGTGCCAGCAGCTTAGTAGGAGGGGACAGTTCGGAGACCCAGTACTTC

clone size: NA
D gene: NA
J gene: TRBJ2-7
V gene: TRBV14
CDR3 protein: CASSQATGTQTTYEQYF
CDR3 DNA: TGTGCCAGCAGCCAGGCCACCGGGACACAGACGACCTACGAGCAGTACTTC

clone size: few
D gene: TRBD1
J gene: TRBJ1-5
V gene: TRBV4-2
CDR3 protein: CASSQGTGSNQPQHF
CDR3 DNA: TGTGCCAGCAGCCAAGGGACAGGGAGCAATCAGCCCCAGCATTTT

clone size: many
D gene: NA
J gene: TRBJ2-1
V gene: TRBV20-1
CDR3 protein: CSARAGLFNEQFF
CDR3 DNA: TGCAGTGCTAGAGCCGGACTCTTCAATGAGCAGTTCTTC

clone size: few
D gene: NA
J gene: TRBJ2-2
V gene: TRBV6-5
CDR3 protein: CASSYWGLNVNTGELFF
CDR3 DNA: TGTGCCAGCAGTTACTGGGGACTCAACGTGAACACCGGGGAGCTGTTTTTT

clone size: few
D gene: NA
J gene: TRBJ2-6
V gene: TRBV5-5
CDR3 protein: CASSTDRHSGANVLTF
CDR3 DNA: TGTGCCAGCAGCACCGACCGACACTCTGGGGCCAACGTCCTGACTTTC